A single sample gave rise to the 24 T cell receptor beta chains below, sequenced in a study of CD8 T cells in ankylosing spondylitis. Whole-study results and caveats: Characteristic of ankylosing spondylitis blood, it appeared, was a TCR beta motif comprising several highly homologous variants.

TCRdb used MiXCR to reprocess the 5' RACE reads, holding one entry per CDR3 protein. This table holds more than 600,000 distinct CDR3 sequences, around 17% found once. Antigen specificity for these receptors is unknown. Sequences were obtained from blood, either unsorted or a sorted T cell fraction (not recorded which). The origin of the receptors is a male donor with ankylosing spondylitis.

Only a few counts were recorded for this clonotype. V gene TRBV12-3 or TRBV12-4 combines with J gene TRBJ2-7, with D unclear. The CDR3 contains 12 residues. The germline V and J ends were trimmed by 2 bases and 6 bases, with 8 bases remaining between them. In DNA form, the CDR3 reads TGTGCCAGCAGTTTATCACAGTTCGAGCAGTACTTC. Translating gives CASSLSQFEQYF.

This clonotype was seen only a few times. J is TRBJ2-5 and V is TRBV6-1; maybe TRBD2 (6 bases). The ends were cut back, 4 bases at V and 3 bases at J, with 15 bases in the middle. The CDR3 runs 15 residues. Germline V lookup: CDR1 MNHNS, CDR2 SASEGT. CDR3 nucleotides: TGTGCCAGCAGTGCCCGCGGGGAACTTGAAGAGACCCAGTACTTC. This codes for CASSARGELEETQYF.

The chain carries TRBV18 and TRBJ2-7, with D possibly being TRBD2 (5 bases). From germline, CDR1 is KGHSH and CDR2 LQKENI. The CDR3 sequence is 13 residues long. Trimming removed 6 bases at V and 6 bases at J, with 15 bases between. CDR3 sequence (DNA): TGTGCCAGCTCCCTGACTAACCCAGGCGAGCAGTACTTC. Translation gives CASSLTNPGEQYF.

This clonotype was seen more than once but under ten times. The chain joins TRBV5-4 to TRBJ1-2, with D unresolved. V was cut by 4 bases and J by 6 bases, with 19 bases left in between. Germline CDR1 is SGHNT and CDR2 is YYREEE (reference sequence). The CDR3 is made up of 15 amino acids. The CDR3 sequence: CASSPQILATHGYTF. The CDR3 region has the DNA TGTGCCAGCAGCCCCCAGATATTAGCTACGCATGGCTACACCTTC.

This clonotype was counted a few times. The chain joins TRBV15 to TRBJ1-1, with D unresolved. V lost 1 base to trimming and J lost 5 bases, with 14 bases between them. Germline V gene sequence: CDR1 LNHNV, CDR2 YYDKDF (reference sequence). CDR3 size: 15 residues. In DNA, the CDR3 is TGTGCCACCAGCAGAGTTGACCTCGGAGGGACTGAAGCTTTCTTT. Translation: CATSRVDLGGTEAFF.

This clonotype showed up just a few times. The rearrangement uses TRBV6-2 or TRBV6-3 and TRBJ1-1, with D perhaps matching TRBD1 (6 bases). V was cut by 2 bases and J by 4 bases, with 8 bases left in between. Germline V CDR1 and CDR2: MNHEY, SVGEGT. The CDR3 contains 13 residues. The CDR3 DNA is TGTGCCAGCAGTTACGACAGGTCCACTGAAGCTTTCTTT. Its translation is CASSYDRSTEAFF.

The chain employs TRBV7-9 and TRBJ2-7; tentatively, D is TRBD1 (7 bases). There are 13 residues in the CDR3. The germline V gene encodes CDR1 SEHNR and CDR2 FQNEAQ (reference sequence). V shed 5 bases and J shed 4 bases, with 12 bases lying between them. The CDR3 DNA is TGTGCCAGCAGCCCAGGGGGGAGATACGAGCAGTACTTC. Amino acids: CASSPGGRYEQYF.

In nucleotides, the CDR3 is TGTGCCAGCAGCTTAGCCCAGGGCAAAGGACCCCTCCACTTT. This gives the protein CASSLAQGKGPLHF. This chain joins TRBV7-8 and TRBJ1-6; D is perhaps TRBD1 (5 bases). The CDR3 contains 14 residues. From germline, CDR1 is SGHVS and CDR2 FQNEAQ. V shed 0 bases and J shed 12 bases, with 12 bases lying between them.

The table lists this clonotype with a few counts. The CDR3, as DNA: TGTGCCAGCAGTTTTATCTCCGACAGGGGGCGCGGAACAGATACGCAGTATTTT. Its protein is CASSFISDRGRGTDTQYF. This chain connects TRBV12-3 or TRBV12-4 to TRBJ2-3; TRBD1 matches 10 bases. Trimming took 3 bases from V and 3 from J; bases not matched to a gene: 12. The CDR3 length is 18 residues.

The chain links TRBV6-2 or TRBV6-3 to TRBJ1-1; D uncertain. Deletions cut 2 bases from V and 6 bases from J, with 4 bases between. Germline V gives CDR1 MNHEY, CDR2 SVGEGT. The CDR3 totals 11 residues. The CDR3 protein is CASSYPAEAFF. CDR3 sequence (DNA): TGTGCCAGCAGTTACCCGGCTGAAGCTTTCTTT.

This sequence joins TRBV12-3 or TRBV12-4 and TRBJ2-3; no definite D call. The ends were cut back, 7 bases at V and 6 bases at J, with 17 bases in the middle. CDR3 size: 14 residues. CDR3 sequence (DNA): TGTGCCAGCAAACCTAACGGGCCCCCGGATACGCAGTATTTT. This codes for CASKPNGPPDTQYF.

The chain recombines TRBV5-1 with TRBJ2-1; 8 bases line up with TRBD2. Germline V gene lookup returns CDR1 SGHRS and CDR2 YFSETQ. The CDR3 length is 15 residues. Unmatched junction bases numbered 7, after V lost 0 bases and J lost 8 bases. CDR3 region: CASSLGQRERDEQFF. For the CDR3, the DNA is TGCGCCAGCAGCTTGGGGCAGCGGGAGAGGGATGAGCAGTTCTTC.

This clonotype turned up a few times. This CDR3 is CSVEIKANYGYTF. Written as DNA, the CDR3 is TGCAGCGTTGAAATAAAAGCTAACTATGGCTACACCTTC. This rearrangement joins TRBV29-1 to TRBJ1-2; D is uncertain. This CDR3 has 13 amino acids. Trimming pared 2 bases from V and 0 bases from J, leaving 7 bases between. Germline CDR1 SQVTM, CDR2 ANQGSEA.

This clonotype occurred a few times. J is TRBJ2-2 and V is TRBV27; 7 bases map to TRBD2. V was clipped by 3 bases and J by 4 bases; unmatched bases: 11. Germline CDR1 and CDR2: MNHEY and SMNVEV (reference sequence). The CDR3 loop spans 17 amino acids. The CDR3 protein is CASSFLADPSGTGELFF. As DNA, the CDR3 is TGTGCCAGCAGTTTTCTAGCGGACCCCTCGGGCACCGGGGAGCTGTTTTTT.

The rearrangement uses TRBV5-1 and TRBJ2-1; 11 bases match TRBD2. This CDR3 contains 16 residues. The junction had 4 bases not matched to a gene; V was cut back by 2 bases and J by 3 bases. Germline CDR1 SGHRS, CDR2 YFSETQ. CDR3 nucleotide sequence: TGCGCCAGCAGCTTTAGGCTAGCGGGGGGCTACAATGAGCAGTTCTTC. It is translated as CASSFRLAGGYNEQFF.

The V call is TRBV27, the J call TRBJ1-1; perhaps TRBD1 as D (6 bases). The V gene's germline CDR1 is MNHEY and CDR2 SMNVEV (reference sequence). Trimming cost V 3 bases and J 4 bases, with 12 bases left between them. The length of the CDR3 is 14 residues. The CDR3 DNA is TGTGCCAGCAGTTTCTCCGCGGGGGCCACTGAAGCTTTCTTT. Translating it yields CASSFSAGATEAFF.

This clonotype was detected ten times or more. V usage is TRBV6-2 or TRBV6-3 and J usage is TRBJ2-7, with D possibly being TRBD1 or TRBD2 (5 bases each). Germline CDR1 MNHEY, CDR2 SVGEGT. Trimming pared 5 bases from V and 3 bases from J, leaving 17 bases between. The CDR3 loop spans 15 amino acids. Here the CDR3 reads CASSGTAQTSYEQYF. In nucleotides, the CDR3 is TGTGCCAGCAGTGGGACGGCCCAAACAAGCTACGAGCAGTACTTC.

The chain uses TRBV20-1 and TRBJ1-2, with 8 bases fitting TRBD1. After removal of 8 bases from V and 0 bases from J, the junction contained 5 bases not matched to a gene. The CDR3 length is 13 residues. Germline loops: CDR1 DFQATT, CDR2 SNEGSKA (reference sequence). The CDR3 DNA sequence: TGCAGTCCTGGGACAGGAGCTAACTATGGCTACACCTTC. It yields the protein CSPGTGANYGYTF.

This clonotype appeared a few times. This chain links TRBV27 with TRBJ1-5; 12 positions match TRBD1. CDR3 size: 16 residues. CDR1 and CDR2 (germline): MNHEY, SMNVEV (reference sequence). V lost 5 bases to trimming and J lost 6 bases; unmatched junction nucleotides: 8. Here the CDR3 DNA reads TGTGCCAGCAGTCCCCGGGACAGGGGGCTTGTTCAGCCCCAGCATTTT. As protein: CASSPRDRGLVQPQHF.

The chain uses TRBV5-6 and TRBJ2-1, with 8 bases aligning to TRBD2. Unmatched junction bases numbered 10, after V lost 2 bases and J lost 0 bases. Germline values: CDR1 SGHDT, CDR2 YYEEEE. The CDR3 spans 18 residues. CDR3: CASSFPVAGPSSYNEQFF. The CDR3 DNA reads TGTGCCAGCAGCTTCCCGGTAGCGGGGCCGAGCTCCTACAATGAGCAGTTCTTC.

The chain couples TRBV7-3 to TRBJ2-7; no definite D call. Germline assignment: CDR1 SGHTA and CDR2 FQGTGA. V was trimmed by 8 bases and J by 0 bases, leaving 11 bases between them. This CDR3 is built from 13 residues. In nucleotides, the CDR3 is TGTGCCAGCGCCCCGGTCCCCTCCTACGAGCAGTACTTC. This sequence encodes CASAPVPSYEQYF.

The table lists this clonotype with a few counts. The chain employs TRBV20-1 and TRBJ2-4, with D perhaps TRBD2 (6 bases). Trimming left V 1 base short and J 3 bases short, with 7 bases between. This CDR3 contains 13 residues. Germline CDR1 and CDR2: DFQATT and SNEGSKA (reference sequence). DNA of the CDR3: TGCAGTGCTAGAGGGGGGGACAAAAACATTCAGTACTTC. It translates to CSARGGDKNIQYF.

The DNA of the CDR3 is TGCAGTGCTAGCCTCAGGGGGCTTCCTGAAGCTTTCTTT. It is translated as CSASLRGLPEAFF. The rearrangement uses TRBV20-1 and TRBJ1-1; 8 bases match TRBD1. Trimming at V came to 3 bases and at J to 6 bases, leaving 6 bases not matched to a gene. The length of the CDR3 is 13 residues. The germline V gene encodes CDR1 DFQATT and CDR2 SNEGSKA (reference sequence).

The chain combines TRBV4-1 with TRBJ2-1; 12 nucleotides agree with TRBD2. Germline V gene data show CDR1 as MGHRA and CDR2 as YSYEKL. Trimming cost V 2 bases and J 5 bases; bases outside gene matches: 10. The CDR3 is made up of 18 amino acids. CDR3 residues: CASSQPAGTSGFHNEQFF. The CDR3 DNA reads TGCGCCAGCAGCCAACCCGCCGGGACTAGCGGGTTCCACAATGAGCAGTTCTTC.